This is a list of T cell receptor beta chains from one sample in a study of shared clonotypes between healthy human individuals. Libraries were prepared by immunoSEQ multiplex PCR; TCRdb keeps only in-frame clonotypes and omits some of them. Seen here are about 690,000 clones, about nine tenths observed once, and the top ten hold 34%. The sequencing sample was made of memory CD8+ T cells from PBMCs. These TCRs come from a man aged 18 to 29 in good health. Some clones in this sample may be carry-over from other donors' samples. The CDR3 runs from the conserved cysteine through the conserved F or W. Each record gives: J gene, V gene, D gene, CDR3 length, clone size, CDR3 protein, CDR3 DNA. D genes are given only for firm matches. Rows may omit the clone size; those that give it use once, few, many or a size class.

>TRBJ1-1|TRBV19|NA|14|once
CASSIRRADTEAFF
TGTGCCAGTAGTATAAGGCGGGCGGACACTGAAGCTTTCTTT
>TRBJ1-4|TRBV27|NA|15|NA
CASSLAAGRGEKLFF
TGTGCCAGCAGTTTAGCAGCCGGGCGGGGCGAAAAACTGTTTTTT
>TRBJ1-4|TRBV27|NA|14|NA
CASSSEYANEKLFF
TGTGCCAGCAGTTCCGAGTACGCTAATGAAAAACTGTTTTTT
>TRBJ2-2|TRBV15|NA|14|NA
CATSRGLGDAGLFF
TGTGCCACCAGCAGGGGGTTGGGCGACGCGGGGCTGTTTTTT
>TRBJ2-1|TRBV11-2|NA|15|once
CASSTQGSSYNEQFF
TGTGCCAGCAGCACGCAGGGTTCATCCTACAATGAGCAGTTCTTC
>TRBJ2-3|TRBV5-1|NA|16|NA
CASSPVRDPDTDTQYF
TGCGCCAGCAGCCCTGTACGGGATCCAGATACAGATACGCAGTATTTT
>TRBJ2-5|TRBV5-3|TRBD2|19|NA
CARSNRVGGLAGNQETQYF
TGTGCCAGAAGCAACAGGGTGGGAGGACTAGCGGGGAACCAAGAGACCCAGTACTTC
>TRBJ2-6|TRBV27|NA|15|NA
CASSLRGSGANVLTF
TGTGCCAGCAGTTTGCGTGGCTCTGGGGCCAACGTCCTGACTTTC
>TRBJ2-7|TRBV7-3|TRBD2|16|once
CASSLSPSGRLYEQYF
TGTGCCAGCAGCTTAAGTCCTAGCGGGAGACTCTACGAGCAGTACTTC
>TRBJ2-3|TRBV10-1|NA|16|NA
CASSERVGVGTDTQYF
TGCGCCAGCAGTGAGAGAGTGGGGGTGGGCACAGATACGCAGTATTTT
>TRBJ2-2|TRBV9|NA|15|NA
CASSATDANTGELFF
TGTGCCAGCAGCGCGACGGACGCGAACACCGGGGAGCTGTTTTTT
>TRBJ2-7|TRBV9|TRBD2|14|NA
CASSLGLAAYEQYF
TGTGCCAGCAGCCTGGGACTAGCGGCCTACGAGCAGTACTTC
>TRBJ2-7|TRBV19|NA|14|few
CASSSRQDPYEQYF
TGTGCCAGTAGTTCGCGTCAGGACCCCTACGAGCAGTACTTC
>TRBJ1-1|TRBV11-2|NA|16|NA
CASSPTLRGKNTEAFF
TGTGCCAGCAGCCCTACCTTACGGGGTAAGAACACTGAAGCTTTCTTT
>TRBJ1-6|TRBV7-9|TRBD1|15|NA
CASSLSRDRNSPLHF
TGTGCCAGCAGCTTATCCAGGGACAGGAATTCACCCCTCCACTTT
>TRBJ2-1|TRBV29-1|TRBD2|15|NA
CSVEGTGGPYNEQFF
TGCAGCGTTGAAGGTACGGGGGGACCCTACAATGAGCAGTTCTTC
>TRBJ1-5|TRBV7-8|NA|13|NA
CASSWGDQGPQHF
TGTGCCAGCAGCTGGGGGGATCAGGGTCCCCAGCATTTT
>TRBJ2-5|TRBV6-4|NA|13|NA
CASTPRGSETQYF
TGTGCCAGCACCCCTAGGGGGTCGGAGACCCAGTACTTC
>TRBJ1-1|TRBV28|NA|12|NA
CASSRGLTEAFF
TGTGCCAGCAGCCGGGGCCTCACTGAAGCTTTCTTT
>TRBJ1-1|TRBV28|NA|14|NA
CASSPPQGWTEAFF
TGTGCCAGCAGTCCCCCGCAGGGGTGGACTGAAGCTTTCTTT
>TRBJ2-3|TRBV11-1|NA|12|once
CASSLRADTQYF
TGTGCCAGCAGCTTACGGGCAGATACGCAGTATTTT
>TRBJ1-2|TRBV5-4|NA|13|NA
CASSLYLDGGYTF
TGTGCCAGCAGCTTGTATCTGGATGGCGGCTACACCTTC
>TRBJ2-2|TRBV29-1|NA|13|NA
CSVPLGWAGELFF
TGCAGCGTTCCCCTGGGTTGGGCCGGGGAGCTGTTTTTT
>TRBJ1-5|TRBV27|NA|15|NA
CASSLTPQSNQPQHF
TGTGCCAGCAGTTTAACCCCTCAAAGCAATCAGCCCCAGCATTTT
>TRBJ1-2|TRBV27|NA|18|NA
CASTTISGPKGINYGYTF
TGTGCCAGCACAACCATTTCGGGACCTAAGGGGATTAACTATGGCTACACCTTC
>TRBJ1-2|TRBV5-6|NA|15|NA
CASSSYRNIIYGYTF
TGTGCCAGCAGCTCCTACAGGAATATTATCTATGGCTACACCTTC
>TRBJ2-7|TRBV9|NA|15|NA
CASSVGVTAGYEQYF
TGTGCCAGCAGCGTAGGGGTCACGGCGGGGTACGAGCAGTACTTC
>TRBJ2-6|TRBV5-1|NA|16|NA
CASRPQPGDWANVLTF
TGCGCCAGCAGACCTCAACCAGGGGACTGGGCCAACGTCCTGACTTTC
>TRBJ1-5|TRBV5-1|NA|15|NA
CASSLVGARNQPQHF
TGCGCCAGCAGCTTGGTCGGGGCCCGCAATCAGCCCCAGCATTTT
>TRBJ2-2|TRBV25-1|NA|15|NA
CASSEGGSNTGELFF
TGTGCCAGCAGTGAAGGAGGGTCGAACACCGGGGAGCTGTTTTTT
>TRBJ1-1|TRBV11-2|TRBD1|14|once
CASSTWTGGTEAFF
TGTGCCAGCAGCACTTGGACAGGGGGCACTGAAGCTTTCTTT
>TRBJ2-5|TRBV11-2|NA|14|NA
CASSLVGGEETQYF
TGTGCCAGCAGCTTAGTCGGCGGGGAAGAGACCCAGTACTTC
>TRBJ2-7|TRBV28|NA|14|NA
CASSLAGHPYEQYF
TGTGCCAGCAGTTTGGCGGGACACCCCTACGAGCAGTACTTC
>TRBJ2-7|TRBV14|TRBD1|15|NA
CASSHWTHRGYEQYF
TGTGCCAGCAGCCATTGGACACACAGGGGCTACGAGCAGTACTTC
>TRBJ2-5|TRBV7-8|TRBD1|15|once
CASSLPSTGYRTQYF
TGTGCCAGCAGCTTACCTTCGACAGGGTATCGGACCCAGTACTTC
>TRBJ1-2|TRBV7-8|TRBD1|14|NA
CASSLGTANYGYTF
TGTGCCAGCAGCTTGGGGACAGCGAACTATGGCTACACCTTC
>TRBJ2-1|TRBV27|NA|17|NA
CASSFSVGGGLFNEQFF
TGTGCCAGCAGTTTCTCGGTAGGGGGTGGGTTATTCAATGAGCAGTTCTTC
>TRBJ1-1|TRBV5-6|NA|15|NA
CASSPLGGVGTEAFF
TGTGCCAGCAGCCCCCTGGGGGGGGTGGGCACTGAAGCTTTCTTT
>TRBJ1-5|TRBV14|NA|16|NA
CACKSWGGNLNQPQHF
TGTGCCTGCAAGTCGTGGGGGGGCAACCTAAATCAGCCCCAGCATTTT
>TRBJ1-1|TRBV11-2|NA|15|NA
CASSLRGIMETEAFF
TGTGCCAGCAGCTTACGGGGGATTATGGAAACTGAAGCTTTCTTT
>TRBJ2-3|TRBV2|NA|13|NA
CARRDTSTDTQYF
TGTGCCAGACGGGACACGAGCACAGATACGCAGTATTTT
>TRBJ2-1|TRBV7-9|TRBD2|15|NA
CASRSTSGSLNEQFF
TGTGCCAGCAGATCTACTAGCGGGAGTCTCAATGAGCAGTTCTTC
>TRBJ2-3|TRBV19|TRBD1|13|NA
CATRTGGADTQYF
TGTGCCACTCGGACAGGGGGGGCAGATACGCAGTATTTT
>TRBJ2-1|TRBV6-5|TRBD2|15|NA
CASSLTASGSNEQFF
TGTGCCAGCAGTTTGACGGCTAGCGGGAGCAATGAGCAGTTCTTC
>TRBJ2-1|TRBV6-5|TRBD2|16|NA
CASSYFGTSGINEQFF
TGTGCCAGCAGTTACTTTGGGACTAGCGGGATTAATGAGCAGTTCTTC
>TRBJ2-1|TRBV27|TRBD2|16|NA
CASSLSRGSSYNEQFF
TGTGCCAGCAGTTTATCGCGGGGGAGCTCCTACAATGAGCAGTTCTTC
>TRBJ2-7|TRBV27|TRBD1|14|NA
CASSWTGADYEQYF
TGTGCCAGCAGTTGGACAGGGGCGGACTACGAGCAGTACTTC
>TRBJ1-5|TRBV19|NA|15|NA
CASSQGQHSNQPQHF
TGTGCCAGTAGTCAAGGACAGCATAGCAATCAGCCCCAGCATTTT
>TRBJ2-7|TRBV21-1|NA|13|NA
CASSNDRRYEQYF
TGTGCCAGCAGCAACGACAGGAGGTACGAGCAGTACTTC
>TRBJ1-5|TRBV19|NA|14|NA
CASSIVVRNQPQHF
TGTGCCAGTAGTATCGTGGTGCGAAATCAGCCCCAGCATTTT
>TRBJ2-1|TRBV27|NA|17|once
CASSMIRGDPVYNEQFF
TGTGCCAGCAGTATGATCAGGGGGGACCCCGTCTACAATGAGCAGTTCTTC